Below are 5 T cell receptor beta chains sequenced from a single sample in a study of CD8 T cells in ankylosing spondylitis. TCRdb re-derived calls from the 5' RACE reads in MiXCR, one entry per CDR3 protein. The sample consists of about 140,000 distinct CDR3 sequences, 8% to 9% of them appearing once. Sequencing was carried out using synovial fluid, either unsorted or a sorted T cell fraction (not recorded which). All receptors derive from a male donor with ankylosing spondylitis.

In its sample, this clonotype was seen many times. The rearrangement uses TRBV20-1 and TRBJ2-5, with D hard to call. V was pared by 7 bases and J by 2 bases, with 8 bases between. CDR1 is DFQATT, CDR2 SNEGSKA, per germline (reference sequence). The CDR3 runs 11 residues. The CDR3 DNA follows: TGCAGTGTGCAGGTTCAAGAGACCCAGTACTTC. It specifies CSVQVQETQYF.

This clonotype was seen many times. The chain joins TRBV18 to TRBJ1-2; 10 bases line up with TRBD1. V was pared by 5 bases and J by 8 bases, with 5 bases of the junction left unmatched. The CDR3 contains 13 residues. CDR1 and CDR2 (germline): KGHSH, LQKENI. CDR3 amino acids: CASSTGTGEGYTF. CDR3 sequence (DNA): TGTGCCAGCTCAACCGGGACAGGGGAAGGCTACACCTTC.

In this sample, this clonotype is medium-sized (0.01 to 0.1%). The rearrangement uses TRBV7-2 and TRBJ2-7; no definite D call. The V and J ends lost 1 base and 4 bases respectively, with 8 bases between them. Per germline, CDR1 SGHTA and CDR2 FQGNSA. This CDR3 has 13 residues. As DNA, the CDR3 is TGTGCCAGCAGCTTAGAAGCTGAGTACGAGCAGTACTTC. Its translation: CASSLEAEYEQYF. Using reference TRBV7-2 and TRBJ2-7 for the parts outside the CDR3, the full variable domain is GAGVSQSPSNKVTEKGKDVELRCDPISGHTALYWYRQSLGQGLEFLIYFQGNSAPDKSGLPSDRFSAERTGGSVSTLTIQRTQQEDSAVYLCASSLEAEYEQYFGPGTRLTVT.

This clonotype was counted only a few times. The rearrangement joins TRBV6-1 to TRBJ1-2; perhaps TRBD1 as D (6 bases). CDR1 and CDR2 from the germline V gene are MNHNS and SASEGT. The CDR3 extends over 15 amino acids. Trimming stripped 6 bases from V and 4 bases from J, with 18 bases between. In DNA form, the CDR3 reads TGTGCCAGCAGCCCCTACAAGGGGGGCAGCTATGGCTACACCTTC. This translates into CASSPYKGGSYGYTF.

The rearrangement links TRBV6-2 or TRBV6-3 to TRBJ1-1; D not resolved. The CDR3 loop spans 14 amino acids. The V gene lost 0 bases and the J gene lost 4 bases, with 9 bases spanning the gap. The germline V gene has CDR1 MNHEY and CDR2 SVGEGT. The chain's CDR3 is CASSYSGLVTEAFF. DNA for the CDR3: TGTGCCAGCAGTTACTCAGGGCTAGTCACTGAAGCTTTCTTT.